A selection of T cell receptor beta chains follows, all from one sample in a study of T-cell memory formation after mild COVID-19. In TCRdb, the 5' RACE reads were re-called with MiXCR into one record per CDR3 protein. Of about 410,000 distinct CDR3 sequences in the sample, 15% to 20% were seen once. Source material: PBMCs or a T cell subset sorted from them (not recorded which). The source of these receptors is a young man who had mild COVID-19 (a few samples of this study predate the infection). Cell type and time point are not known. The conserved cysteine and the conserved F or W are not part of the CDR3 here. A D gene is named only where the DNA matches it firmly. For some rows the clone size is stated as once, few or many, or as a class when expanded; others skip it.

V	size	J	D	length	CDR3
TRBV7-2	.	TRBJ1-1	.	12	ASSFKGVNTEAF
TRBV29-1	.	TRBJ1-1	.	13	SVEDPVRGNTEAF
TRBV4-2	few	TRBJ2-1	.	14	ASSRIGGASYNEQF
TRBV30	few	TRBJ2-1	.	8	ALDLNEQF
TRBV7-2	few	TRBJ2-3	.	10	ASSYEGDTQY
TRBV24-1	few	TRBJ1-2	.	13	ATSARGGGLDGYT
TRBV6-2/TRBV6-3	few	TRBJ1-6	.	14	ASSYPIVGYNSPLH
TRBV15	few	TRBJ2-1	.	14	ATSTGWGLTGNEQF
TRBV7-9	many	TRBJ1-2	.	11	ASSPPVNYGYT
TRBV3-1	.	TRBJ2-5	TRBD2	13	ASGLAGGPGETQY
TRBV4-3	few	TRBJ2-7	.	17	ASSQERWNDPKSSYEQY
TRBV20-1	.	TRBJ2-2	.	14	SARDRRRADTGELF
TRBV18	.	TRBJ1-2	.	12	ASSPSGEGYGYT
TRBV20-1	few	TRBJ2-1	TRBD2	13	SARAGSGGYNEQF
TRBV18	many	TRBJ1-1	.	12	ASSPLGGNTEAF
TRBV29-1	few	TRBJ2-7	.	10	SAGTVAYEQY
TRBV5-6	few	TRBJ2-6	.	13	ASRPRGSGANVLT
TRBV18	many	TRBJ1-6	.	12	ASSSASTNSPLH
TRBV7-9	.	TRBJ1-5	.	14	ASSLGTEPSNQPQH
TRBV7-6	many	TRBJ2-3	.	12	ASSLDGRPDTQY
TRBV2	.	TRBJ1-4	.	12	ASTPNREGEKLF
TRBV4-1	many	TRBJ2-1	.	14	ASSQGWPSSYNEQF
TRBV18	.	TRBJ2-5	.	12	ASSPRGPQETQY
TRBV4-1	many	TRBJ2-1	.	14	ASKPGLGFSYNEQF
TRBV6-1	.	TRBJ1-5	.	12	ASSEYRGNQPQH
TRBV4-3	few	TRBJ1-3	.	14	ASSQDRASPGNTIY
TRBV7-9	.	TRBJ1-2	.	13	ASSQGTGANYGYT
TRBV7-2	.	TRBJ2-1	.	10	ASSFTGGLQF
TRBV7-8	many	TRBJ2-3	TRBD2	13	ASSLRGGSTDTQY
TRBV18	few	TRBJ2-7	.	14	ASSPFDQGGTYEQY
TRBV2	few	TRBJ1-4	.	13	ASSEAVIGDEKLF
TRBV5-1	few	TRBJ1-2	.	11	ASSEQVPGGYT
TRBV6-2/TRBV6-3	.	TRBJ2-3	TRBD2	14	ASSYSTSGATDTQY
TRBV4-1	.	TRBJ2-5	.	13	ASSPGVVGRETQY
TRBV7-2	many	TRBJ2-2	.	11	ASTRSGSGELF
TRBV4-1	.	TRBJ2-1	.	13	ASSFGQIEDNEQF
TRBV12-3/TRBV12-4	.	TRBJ1-1	.	10	ASSERRVEAF
TRBV5-1	many	TRBJ2-5	.	13	ASSFNGPYQETQY
TRBV24-1	.	TRBJ1-5	.	14	ATSDSARGSNQPQH
TRBV6-1	few	TRBJ1-4	.	10	ASSDRTGRRF
TRBV5-4	few	TRBJ2-7	.	12	ASSLEGRGDEQY
TRBV5-1	.	TRBJ1-1	.	13	ASSLERQVNTEAF
TRBV7-3	.	TRBJ2-7	TRBD2	11	ASSPGAGVEQY
TRBV5-1	.	TRBJ1-2	TRBD1	13	ASSPRQGWSDGYT
TRBV15	.	TRBJ1-5	.	12	ATSRSAGDQPQH
TRBV4-1	few	TRBJ1-4	.	14	ASSQRGGVEGEKLF
TRBV7-9	.	TRBJ1-1	.	12	ASSFLQGNTEAF
TRBV13	few	TRBJ1-5	.	10	ASSPNKGAQH
TRBV29-1	few	TRBJ2-5	TRBD1	11	SGGTGPQETQY
TRBV13	.	TRBJ1-1	.	11	ASSSGSVAEAF
TRBV7-8	.	TRBJ1-1	.	12	ASSLGGFTTEAF
TRBV19	.	TRBJ2-5	TRBD2	16	ASSISGTSGALQETQY
TRBV7-2	many	TRBJ1-4	.	12	ASSNQKGHEKLF